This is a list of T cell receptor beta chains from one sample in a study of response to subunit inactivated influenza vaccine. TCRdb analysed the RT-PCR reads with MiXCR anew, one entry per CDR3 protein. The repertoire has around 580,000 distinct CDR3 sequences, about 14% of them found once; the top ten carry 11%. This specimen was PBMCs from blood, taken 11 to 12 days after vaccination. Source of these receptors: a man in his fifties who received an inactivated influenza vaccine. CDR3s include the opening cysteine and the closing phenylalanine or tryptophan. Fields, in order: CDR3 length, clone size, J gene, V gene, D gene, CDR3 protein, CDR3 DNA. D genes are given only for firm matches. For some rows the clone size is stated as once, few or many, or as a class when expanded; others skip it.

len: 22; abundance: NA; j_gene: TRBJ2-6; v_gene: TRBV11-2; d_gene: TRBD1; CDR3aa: CASSLDLRDRFSGSSGANVLTF; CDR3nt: TGTGCCAGCAGCTTAGACCTCCGGGACAGGTTTTCTGGGAGCTCTGGGGCCAACGTCCTGACTTTC
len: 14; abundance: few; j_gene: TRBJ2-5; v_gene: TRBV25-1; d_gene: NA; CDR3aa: CASSVLGSQETQYF; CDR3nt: TGTGCCAGCAGTGTGTTAGGGTCCCAAGAGACCCAGTACTTC
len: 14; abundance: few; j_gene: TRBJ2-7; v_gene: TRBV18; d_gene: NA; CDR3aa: CASSPTNDAYEQYF; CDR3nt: TGTGCCAGCTCCCCTACGAACGATGCCTACGAGCAGTACTTC
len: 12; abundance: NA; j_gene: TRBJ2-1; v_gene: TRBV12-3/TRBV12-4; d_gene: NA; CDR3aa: CASSFGIQDEFF; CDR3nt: TGTGCCAGCAGTTTCGGGATCCAGGACGAGTTCTTC
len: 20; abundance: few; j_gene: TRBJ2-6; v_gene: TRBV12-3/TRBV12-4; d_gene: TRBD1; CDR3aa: CASRGNLGTGPSSGANVLTF; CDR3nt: TGTGCCAGCAGGGGCAATCTAGGGACAGGGCCCTCCTCTGGGGCCAACGTCCTGACTTTC
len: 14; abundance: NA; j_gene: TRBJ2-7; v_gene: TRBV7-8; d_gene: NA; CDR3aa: CASSFKTDGGEQYF; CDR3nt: TGTGCCAGCAGCTTCAAGACCGACGGTGGGGAGCAGTACTTC
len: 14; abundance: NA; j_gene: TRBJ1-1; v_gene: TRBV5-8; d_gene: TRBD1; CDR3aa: CASNTGTENTEAFF; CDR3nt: TGTGCCAGTAATACCGGGACAGAGAACACTGAAGCTTTCTTT
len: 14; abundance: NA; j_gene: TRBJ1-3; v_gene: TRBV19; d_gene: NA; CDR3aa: CASTTGTGGNTIYF; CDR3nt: TGTGCCAGTACGACCGGGACCGGAGGAAACACCATATATTTT
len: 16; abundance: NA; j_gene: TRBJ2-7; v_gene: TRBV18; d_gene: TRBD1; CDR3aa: CASSPLPGQGAYEQYF; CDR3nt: TGTGCCAGCTCACCCCTCCCGGGACAGGGGGCCTACGAGCAGTACTTC
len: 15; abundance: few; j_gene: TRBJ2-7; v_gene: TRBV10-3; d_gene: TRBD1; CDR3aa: CAIRAGTGDLFEQYF; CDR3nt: TGTGCCATCAGGGCCGGGACAGGGGATTTGTTCGAGCAGTACTTC
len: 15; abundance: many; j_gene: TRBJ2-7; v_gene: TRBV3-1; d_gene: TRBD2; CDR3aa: CASSQGTSGSYEQYF; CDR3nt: TGTGCCAGCAGCCAAGGGACTAGCGGGAGCTACGAGCAGTACTTC
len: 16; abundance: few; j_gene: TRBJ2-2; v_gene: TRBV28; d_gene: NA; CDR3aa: CASRITSGTNTGELFF; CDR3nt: TGTGCCAGCAGGATTACCAGCGGGACAAACACCGGGGAGCTGTTTTTT
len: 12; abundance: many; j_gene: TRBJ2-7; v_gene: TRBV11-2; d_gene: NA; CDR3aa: CASSHLGRDGSF; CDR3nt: TGTGCCAGCAGCCATCTAGGCCGGGACGGATCCTTC
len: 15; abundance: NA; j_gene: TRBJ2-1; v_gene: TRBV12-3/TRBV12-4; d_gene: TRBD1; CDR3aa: CASRPDRGPHNEQFF; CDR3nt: TGTGCCAGCAGACCCGACAGGGGGCCACACAATGAGCAGTTCTTC
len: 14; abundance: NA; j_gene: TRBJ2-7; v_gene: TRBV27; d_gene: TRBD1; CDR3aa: CASSQTGRSYEQYF; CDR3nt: TGTGCCAGCAGTCAGACAGGGCGGTCGTACGAGCAGTACTTC
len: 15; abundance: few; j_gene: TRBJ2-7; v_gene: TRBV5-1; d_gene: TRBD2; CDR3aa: CASSKEAGGLYEQYF; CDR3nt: TGCGCCAGCAGCAAAGAAGCGGGGGGGCTCTACGAGCAGTACTTC
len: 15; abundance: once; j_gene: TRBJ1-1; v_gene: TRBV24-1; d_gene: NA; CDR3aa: CATSDSRGLNTEAFF; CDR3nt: TGTGCCACCAGTGATTCCAGGGGACTGAACACTGAAGCTTTCTTT
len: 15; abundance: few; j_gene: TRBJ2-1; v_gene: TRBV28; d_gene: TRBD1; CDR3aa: CASSTPGTGYHEQFF; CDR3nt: TGTGCCAGCAGTACTCCCGGGACAGGTTACCATGAGCAGTTCTTC
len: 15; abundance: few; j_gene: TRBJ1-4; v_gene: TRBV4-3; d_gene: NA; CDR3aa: CASSQVRGTEEKLFF; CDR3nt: TGCGCCAGCAGCCAAGTCAGGGGAACTGAGGAAAAACTGTTTTTT
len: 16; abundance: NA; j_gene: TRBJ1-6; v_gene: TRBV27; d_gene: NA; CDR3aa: CASSFSRGLSSSPLHF; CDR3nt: TGTGCCAGCAGTTTTTCGAGGGGTCTGTCAAGTTCACCCCTCCACTTT
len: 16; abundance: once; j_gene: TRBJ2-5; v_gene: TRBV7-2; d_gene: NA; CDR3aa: CASSLALGLAGETQYF; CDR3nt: TGTGCCAGCAGCTTAGCGCTTGGGCTAGCTGGGGAGACCCAGTACTTC
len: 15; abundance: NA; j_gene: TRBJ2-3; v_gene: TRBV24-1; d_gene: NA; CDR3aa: CATSGVRSSTDTQYF; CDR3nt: TGTGCCACCAGTGGAGTCAGGTCTAGCACAGATACGCAGTATTTT
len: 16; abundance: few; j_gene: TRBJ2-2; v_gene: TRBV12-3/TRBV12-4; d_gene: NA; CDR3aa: CASSPDAGQLTGELFF; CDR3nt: TGTGCCAGCAGTCCCGATGCGGGACAGCTCACCGGGGAGCTGTTTTTT
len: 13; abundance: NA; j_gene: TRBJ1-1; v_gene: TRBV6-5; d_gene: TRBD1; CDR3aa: CASIWDRDTEAFF; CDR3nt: TGTGCCAGCATTTGGGACAGAGATACTGAAGCTTTCTTT
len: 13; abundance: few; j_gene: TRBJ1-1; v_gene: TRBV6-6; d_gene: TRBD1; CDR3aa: CASSYTGVTEAFF; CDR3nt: TGTGCCAGCAGTTATACAGGGGTGACTGAAGCTTTCTTT
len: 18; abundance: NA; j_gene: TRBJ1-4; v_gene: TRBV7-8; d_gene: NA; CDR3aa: CASSAGRVQLMWGEKLFF; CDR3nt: TGTGCCAGCAGCGCGGGGAGGGTCCAACTCATGTGGGGTGAAAAACTGTTTTTT
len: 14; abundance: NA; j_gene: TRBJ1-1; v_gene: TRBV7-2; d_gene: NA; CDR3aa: CASSLAWGNTEAFF; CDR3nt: TGTGCCAGCAGCTTAGCGTGGGGGAACACTGAAGCTTTCTTT
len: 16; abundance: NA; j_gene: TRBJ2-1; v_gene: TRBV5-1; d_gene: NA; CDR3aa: CASSLEMGAIYNEQFF; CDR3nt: TGCGCCAGCAGCTTGGAGATGGGGGCAATCTACAATGAGCAGTTCTTC
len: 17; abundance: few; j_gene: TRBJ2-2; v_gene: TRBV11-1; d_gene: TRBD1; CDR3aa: CASSSSDRVWSTGELFF; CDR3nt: TGTGCCAGCAGCTCGAGCGACAGGGTGTGGAGCACCGGGGAGCTGTTTTTT
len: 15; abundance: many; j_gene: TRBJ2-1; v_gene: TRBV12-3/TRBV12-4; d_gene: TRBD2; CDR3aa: CASSLGTRYIGEQFF; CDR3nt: TGTGCCAGCAGTCTAGGGACTAGATACATCGGTGAGCAGTTCTTC
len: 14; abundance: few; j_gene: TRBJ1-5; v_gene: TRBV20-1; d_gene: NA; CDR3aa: CSARIWTGNQPQHF; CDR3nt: TGCAGTGCCAGAATTTGGACAGGCAATCAGCCCCAGCATTTT
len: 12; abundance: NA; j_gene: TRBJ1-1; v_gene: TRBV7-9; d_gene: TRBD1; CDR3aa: CASSLQGAGAFF; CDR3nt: TGTGCCAGCAGCTTACAGGGGGCCGGTGCTTTCTTT
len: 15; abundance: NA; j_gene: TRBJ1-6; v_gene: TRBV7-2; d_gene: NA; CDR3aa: CASSPRGGPDSPLHF; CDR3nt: TGTGCCAGCAGCCCTAGAGGGGGGCCAGATTCACCCCTCCACTTT
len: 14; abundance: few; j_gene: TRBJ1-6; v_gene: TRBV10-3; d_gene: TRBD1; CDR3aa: CAIRRGQGNSPLHF; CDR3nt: TGTGCCATCAGGAGGGGACAGGGAAATTCACCCCTCCACTTT
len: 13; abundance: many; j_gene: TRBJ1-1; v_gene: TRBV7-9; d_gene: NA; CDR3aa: CASSPYGGTEAFF; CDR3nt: TGTGCCAGCAGCCCGTACGGTGGCACTGAAGCTTTCTTT
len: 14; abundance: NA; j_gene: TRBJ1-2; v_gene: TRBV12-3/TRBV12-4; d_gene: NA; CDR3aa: CASSLTAANYGYTF; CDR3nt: TGTGCCAGCAGTTTAACTGCGGCTAACTATGGCTACACCTTC
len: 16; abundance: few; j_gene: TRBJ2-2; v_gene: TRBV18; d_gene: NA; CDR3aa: CASSPPDGVHTGELFF; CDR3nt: TGTGCCAGCTCACCCCCGGACGGAGTGCACACCGGGGAGCTGTTTTTT
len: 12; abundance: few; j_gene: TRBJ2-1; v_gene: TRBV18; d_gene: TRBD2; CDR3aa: CASSPGGDEQFF; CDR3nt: TGTGCCAGCTCACCCGGGGGGGATGAGCAGTTCTTC
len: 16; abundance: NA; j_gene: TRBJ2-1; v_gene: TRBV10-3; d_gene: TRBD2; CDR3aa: CAISEKMAGASGEQFF; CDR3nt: TGTGCCATCAGTGAGAAGATGGCGGGAGCGTCAGGTGAGCAGTTCTTC
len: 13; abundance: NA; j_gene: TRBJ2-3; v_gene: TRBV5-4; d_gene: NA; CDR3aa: CASSLSVSDTQYF; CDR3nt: TGTGCCAGCAGCTTGTCAGTCAGTGATACGCAGTATTTT
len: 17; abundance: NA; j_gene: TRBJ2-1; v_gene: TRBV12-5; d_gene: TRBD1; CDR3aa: CASGYTGQSFSYNEQFF; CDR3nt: TGTGCTAGTGGTTATACGGGACAGAGCTTTTCCTACAATGAGCAGTTCTTC
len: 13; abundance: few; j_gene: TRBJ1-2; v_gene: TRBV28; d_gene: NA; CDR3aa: CASSSDRIYGYTF; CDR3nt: TGTGCCAGCAGTTCCGACAGAATCTATGGCTACACCTTC
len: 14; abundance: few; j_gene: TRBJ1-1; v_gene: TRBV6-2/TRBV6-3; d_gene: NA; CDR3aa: CASSRQIPNTEAFF; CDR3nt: TGTGCCAGCAGTCGACAGATACCGAACACTGAAGCTTTCTTT
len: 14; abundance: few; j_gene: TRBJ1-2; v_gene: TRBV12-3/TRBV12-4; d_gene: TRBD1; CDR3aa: CASSFRQGAGGYTF; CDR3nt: TGTGCCAGCAGTTTTAGACAGGGGGCGGGAGGCTACACCTTC
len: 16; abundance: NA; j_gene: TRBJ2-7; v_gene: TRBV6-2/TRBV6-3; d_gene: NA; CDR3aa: CASSYAFGRDNHEQYF; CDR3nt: TGTGCCAGCAGTTACGCCTTCGGGCGGGATAACCACGAGCAGTACTTC
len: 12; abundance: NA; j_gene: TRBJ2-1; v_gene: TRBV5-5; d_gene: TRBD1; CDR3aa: CASSQQGAEQFF; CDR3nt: TGTGCCAGCAGCCAGCAGGGGGCCGAGCAGTTCTTC
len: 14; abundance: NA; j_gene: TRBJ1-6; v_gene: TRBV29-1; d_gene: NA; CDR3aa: CSVGGGQPNSPLHF; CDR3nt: TGCAGCGTGGGGGGCGGCCAGCCTAATTCACCCCTCCACTTT
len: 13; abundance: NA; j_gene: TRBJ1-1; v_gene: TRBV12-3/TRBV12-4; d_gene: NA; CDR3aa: CASTTVTGGEAFF; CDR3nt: TGTGCCAGCACAACTGTCACGGGGGGTGAAGCTTTCTTT
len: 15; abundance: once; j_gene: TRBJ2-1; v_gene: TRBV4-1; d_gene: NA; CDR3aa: CASSQDKARWDEQFF; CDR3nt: TGCGCCAGCAGCCAAGATAAGGCGCGGTGGGATGAGCAGTTCTTC
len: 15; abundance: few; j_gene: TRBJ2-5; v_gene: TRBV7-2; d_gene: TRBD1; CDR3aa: CASSSRRGLRETQYF; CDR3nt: TGTGCCAGCAGCTCCCGCAGGGGGCTAAGGGAGACCCAGTACTTC
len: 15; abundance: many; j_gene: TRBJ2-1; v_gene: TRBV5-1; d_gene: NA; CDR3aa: CASTVEGLAVNEQFF; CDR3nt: TGCGCCAGCACCGTGGAGGGGCTAGCAGTAAATGAGCAGTTCTTC
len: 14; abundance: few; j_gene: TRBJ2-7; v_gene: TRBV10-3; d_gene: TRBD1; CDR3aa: CAISTGTGVDEQYF; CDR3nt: TGTGCCATCAGTACCGGGACAGGGGTCGACGAGCAGTACTTC
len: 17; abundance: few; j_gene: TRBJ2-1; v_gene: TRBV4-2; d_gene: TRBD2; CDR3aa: CASSRDGGRGAYNEQFF; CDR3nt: TGTGCCAGCAGCCGGGACGGGGGGCGGGGGGCCTACAATGAGCAGTTCTTC
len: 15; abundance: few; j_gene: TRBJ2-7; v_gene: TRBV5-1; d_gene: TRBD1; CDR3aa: CASSRSPQGAGEQYF; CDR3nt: TGCGCCAGCAGTCGGTCCCCACAGGGGGCTGGGGAGCAGTACTTC
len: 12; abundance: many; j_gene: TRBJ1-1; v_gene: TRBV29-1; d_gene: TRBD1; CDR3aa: CSSGQGGTEAFF; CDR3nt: TGCAGCTCCGGACAGGGTGGCACTGAAGCTTTCTTT
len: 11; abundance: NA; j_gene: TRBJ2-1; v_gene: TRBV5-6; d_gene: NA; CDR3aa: CASTDMNEQFF; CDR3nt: TGTGCCAGCACCGACATGAATGAGCAGTTCTTC
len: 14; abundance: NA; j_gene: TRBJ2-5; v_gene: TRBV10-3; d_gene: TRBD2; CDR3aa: CATERGGGQETQYF; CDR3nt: TGTGCCACCGAACGGGGCGGGGGCCAAGAGACCCAGTACTTC